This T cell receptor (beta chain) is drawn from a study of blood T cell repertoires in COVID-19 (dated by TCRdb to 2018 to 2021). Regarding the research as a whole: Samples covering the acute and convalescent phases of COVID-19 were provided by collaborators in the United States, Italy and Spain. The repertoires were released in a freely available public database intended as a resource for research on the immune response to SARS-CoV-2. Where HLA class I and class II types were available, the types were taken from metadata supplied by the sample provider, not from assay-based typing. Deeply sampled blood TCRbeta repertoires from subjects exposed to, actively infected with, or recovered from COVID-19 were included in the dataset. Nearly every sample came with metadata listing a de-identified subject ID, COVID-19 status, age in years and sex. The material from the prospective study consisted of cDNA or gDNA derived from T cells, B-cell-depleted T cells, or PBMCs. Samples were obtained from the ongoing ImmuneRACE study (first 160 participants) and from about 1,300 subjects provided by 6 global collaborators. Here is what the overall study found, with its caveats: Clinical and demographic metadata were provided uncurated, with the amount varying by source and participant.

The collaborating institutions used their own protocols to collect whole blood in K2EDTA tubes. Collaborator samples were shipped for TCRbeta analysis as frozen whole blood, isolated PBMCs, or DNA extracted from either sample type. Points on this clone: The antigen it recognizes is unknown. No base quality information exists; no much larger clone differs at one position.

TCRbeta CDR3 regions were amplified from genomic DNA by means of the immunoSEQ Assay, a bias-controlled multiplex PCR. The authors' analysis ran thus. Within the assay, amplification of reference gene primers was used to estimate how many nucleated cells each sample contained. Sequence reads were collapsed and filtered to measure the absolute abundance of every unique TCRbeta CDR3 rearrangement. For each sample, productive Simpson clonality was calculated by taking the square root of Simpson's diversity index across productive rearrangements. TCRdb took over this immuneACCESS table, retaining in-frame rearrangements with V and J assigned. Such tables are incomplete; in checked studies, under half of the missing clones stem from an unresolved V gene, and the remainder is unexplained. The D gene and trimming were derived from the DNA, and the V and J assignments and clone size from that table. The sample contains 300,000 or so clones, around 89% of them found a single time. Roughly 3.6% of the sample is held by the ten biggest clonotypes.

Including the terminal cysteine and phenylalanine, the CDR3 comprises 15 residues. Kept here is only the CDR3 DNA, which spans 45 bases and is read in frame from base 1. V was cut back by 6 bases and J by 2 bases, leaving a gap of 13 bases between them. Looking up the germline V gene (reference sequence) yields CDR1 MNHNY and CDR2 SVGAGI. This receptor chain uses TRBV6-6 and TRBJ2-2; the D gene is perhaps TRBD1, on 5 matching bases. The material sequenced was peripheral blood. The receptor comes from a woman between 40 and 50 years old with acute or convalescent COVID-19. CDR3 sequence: CASSPVGVNTGELFF. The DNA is TGTGCCAGCAGCCCCGTAGGGGTTAACACCGGGGAGCTGTTTTTT.